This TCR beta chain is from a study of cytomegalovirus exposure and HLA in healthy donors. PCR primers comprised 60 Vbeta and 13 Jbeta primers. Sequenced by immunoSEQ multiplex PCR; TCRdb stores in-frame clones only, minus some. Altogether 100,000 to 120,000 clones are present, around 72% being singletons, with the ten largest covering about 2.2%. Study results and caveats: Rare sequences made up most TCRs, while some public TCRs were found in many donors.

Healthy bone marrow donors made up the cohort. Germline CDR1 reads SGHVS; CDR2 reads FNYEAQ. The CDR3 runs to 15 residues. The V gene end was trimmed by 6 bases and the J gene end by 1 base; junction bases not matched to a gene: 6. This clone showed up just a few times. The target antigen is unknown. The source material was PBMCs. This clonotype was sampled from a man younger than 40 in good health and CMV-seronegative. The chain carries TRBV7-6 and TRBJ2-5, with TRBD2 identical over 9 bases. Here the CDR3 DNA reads TGTGCCAGCAGATCTAGCGGGGTCCGCCAAGAGACCCAGTACTTC. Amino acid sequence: CASRSSGVRQETQYF.